Each of the 29 T cell receptor beta chains below was sequenced from the same sample in a study of cytomegalovirus exposure and HLA in healthy donors. PCR was performed using 60 Vbeta and 13 Jbeta primers. Profiling relied on immunoSEQ multiplex PCR, and the TCRdb table lists in-frame clones only, not all of them. The repertoire consists of about 90,000 clones, with about 80% occurring once and the leading ten covering 0.57%. Sequencing input: PBMCs. These receptors all come from a man younger than 45 in good health and CMV-seronegative.

The CDR3 nucleotides are TGCAGCGTTTCCGCCGGGACACTCTACGAGCAGTACTTC. Translation gives CSVSAGTLYEQYF. The V call is TRBV29-1, the J call TRBJ2-7; a weak D match, TRBD1 (6 bases). V was cut by 5 bases and J by 3 bases, with 14 bases left in between. Germline V CDR1 and CDR2: SQVTM, ANQGSEA. This CDR3 is built from 13 residues.

The chain is built from TRBV7-3 and TRBJ1-2, with a tentative D call TRBD1 (5 bases). This CDR3 has 13 residues. Germline V gives CDR1 SGHTA, CDR2 FQGTGA. V was trimmed by 5 bases and J by 8 bases, leaving 15 bases between them. The CDR3 DNA follows: TGTGCCAGCAGCCCCGCGGGGGGAAGCGGCTACACCTTC. Translated: CASSPAGGSGYTF.

The gene calls are TRBV5-1 and TRBJ1-2; 10 bases are shared with TRBD1. The ends lost 0 bases at V and 8 bases at J; junction bases unmatched: 13. Germline V lookup: CDR1 SGHRS, CDR2 YFSETQ. There are 17 residues in the CDR3. The CDR3 loop is CASSLDDRGLAVRGYTF. CDR3 coding DNA: TGCGCCAGCAGCTTGGACGACAGGGGGCTGGCTGTTAGAGGCTACACCTTC.

J is TRBJ1-1 and V is TRBV2, with a tentative D call TRBD1 (6 bases). The CDR3 totals 12 residues. V was cut by 10 bases and J by 0 bases, with 9 bases left in between. Per germline, CDR1 SNHLY and CDR2 FYNNEI. DNA for the CDR3: TGTGCCACTGACAGGCTGAACACTGAAGCTTTCTTT. The encoded protein is CATDRLNTEAFF.

As to this clone: Other DNA sequences within the sample encode an identical CDR3. The rearrangement joins TRBV2 to TRBJ2-2, with TRBD2 matching over 8 bases. V gave up 5 bases and J gave up 1 base; unmatched junction bases: 0. CDR1 and CDR2 from the germline V gene are SNHLY and FYNNEI. The CDR3 sequence is 14 residues long. The DNA of the CDR3 is TGTGCCAGCAGTAGCGGGAGGAACACCGGGGAGCTGTTTTTT. Its protein product is CASSSGRNTGELFF.

The chain is built from TRBV7-8 and TRBJ1-1; D remains ambiguous. Germline lookup yields CDR1 SGHVS and CDR2 FQNEAQ. The CDR3 has 14 amino acids. Trimming took off 7 bases at V and 2 bases at J, with 14 bases between the two ends. The CDR3 loop reads CASTLAGFNTEAFF. The CDR3 nucleotides are TGTGCCAGCACCCTTGCGGGATTTAACACTGAAGCTTTCTTT. Based on the CDR3 plus reference TRBV7-8 and TRBJ1-1, the full variable domain is GAGVSQSPRYKVAKRGQDVALRCDPISGHVSLFWYQQALGQGPEFLTYFQNEAQLDKSGLPSDRFFAERPEGSVSTLKIQRTQQEDSAVYLCASTLAGFNTEAFFGQGTRLTVV.

The rearrangement joins TRBV5-4 to TRBJ2-7, with 8 bases aligning to TRBD2. CDR3 length equals 14 residues. Losses at the gene ends were 4 bases for V and 1 base for J; bases not matched to a gene: 4. Germline lookup yields CDR1 SGHNT and CDR2 YYREEE (reference sequence). The CDR3 here is CASSPSGGSYEQYF. In DNA form, the CDR3 reads TGTGCCAGCAGCCCCAGCGGGGGTTCCTACGAGCAGTACTTC.

This rearrangement joins TRBV29-1 to TRBJ1-1; 12 positions match TRBD1. V trimming: 4 bases; J trimming: 8 bases; junction bases outside the gene matches: 14. Germline V lookup: CDR1 SQVTM, CDR2 ANQGSEA. The CDR3 runs 16 residues. CDR3 nucleotide sequence: TGCAGCGTTGTCGGGACAGGGGGCTCGGGGGTCTGGGAAGCTTTCTTT. This sequence encodes CSVVGTGGSGVWEAFF.

This clone was found once. V is TRBV5-6 and J is TRBJ2-7; tentatively, D is TRBD1 (5 bases). CDR3 length equals 16 residues. Trimming stripped 1 base from V and 1 base from J, with 15 bases between. Per germline, CDR1 SGHDT and CDR2 YYEEEE. CDR3 sequence reads: CASSLSRRAQSYEQYV. The CDR3, as DNA: TGTGCCAGCAGCTTGTCGCGCAGGGCCCAATCCTACGAGCAGTACGTC.

The chain employs TRBV6-6 and TRBJ1-1, with TRBD1 matching over 8 bases. Germline-derived CDR1 and CDR2 are MNHNY and SVGAGI (reference sequence). CDR3 length equals 14 residues. With V trimmed by 9 bases and J by 7 bases, 13 bases remained unmatched. The CDR3 DNA is TGTGCCAGTGAATCGGACAGGGTGAATGTTGAAGCTTTCTTT. This gives the protein CASESDRVNVEAFF.

The chain uses TRBV9 and TRBJ2-3; 14 nucleotides agree with TRBD2. V shed 4 bases, J shed 3 bases, and the junction held 10 bases outside the gene matches. The CDR3 sequence is 18 residues long. CDR1 is SGDLS and CDR2 is YYNGEE in the germline V gene. CDR3 amino acids: CASSTLTSGGAWTDTQYF. CDR3 sequence (DNA): TGTGCCAGCAGCACCTTGACTAGCGGGGGGGCTTGGACAGATACGCAGTATTTT.

The CDR3 protein is CASSAGTVYGYTF. CDR3 DNA: TGTGCCAGCAGTGCGGGGACTGTCTATGGCTACACCTTC. V gene TRBV2 combines with J gene TRBJ1-2; perhaps TRBD1 as D (5 bases). Germline CDR1 and CDR2: SNHLY and FYNNEI. The CDR3 runs 13 residues. The V end lost 4 bases, the J end lost 4 bases, and 10 bases lay between the germline ends. The full variable domain, in which reference TRBV2 and TRBJ1-2 provide the parts outside the CDR3, is EPEVTQTPSHQVTQMGQEVILRCVPISNHLYFYWYRQILGQKVEFLVSFYNNEISEKSEIFDDQFSVERPDGSNFTLKIRSTKLEDSAMYFCASSAGTVYGYTFGSGTRLTVV.

This chain links TRBV7-6 with TRBJ2-5; weak D call: TRBD2 (5 bases). V was shortened by 5 bases and J by 11 bases, with 15 bases between the two germline ends. CDR1 SGHVS and CDR2 FNYEAQ come from the germline V gene. The CDR3 is 12 amino acids. This CDR3 is CASSGISWEQYF. In DNA, the CDR3 is TGTGCCAGCAGCGGAATCTCCTGGGAGCAGTACTTC.

The chain carries TRBV14 and TRBJ2-7; D is uncertain. Germline CDR1 is SGHDN and CDR2 is FVKESK. The CDR3 extends over 13 amino acids. The ends were cut back, 2 bases at V and 4 bases at J, with 9 bases in the middle. In nucleotides, the CDR3 is TGTGCCAGCAGCCAATTGGTCGGGTACGAGCAGTACTTC. It codes for CASSQLVGYEQYF.

The chain joins TRBV19 to TRBJ2-1; TRBD2 matches 8 bases. CDR3 length: 13 amino acids. Germline CDR1 and CDR2: LNHDA and SQIVND (reference sequence). The CDR3 sequence: CASGALSYNEQFF. The CDR3 nucleotides are TGTGCTAGCGGGGCCCTCTCCTACAATGAGCAGTTCTTC.

This sequence joins TRBV4-3 and TRBJ1-6; 7 bases line up with TRBD1. V lost 1 base to trimming and J lost 9 bases; unmatched junction nucleotides: 6. The CDR3 totals 15 residues. Germline V gene data show CDR1 as LGHNA and CDR2 as YSLEER. Here the CDR3 DNA reads TGCGCCAGCAGCCAAGCAATGACAGGGCTTTCACCCCTCCACTTT. Translation: CASSQAMTGLSPLHF.

The rearrangement joins TRBV19 to TRBJ2-5; D ambiguous. The CDR3 is made up of 13 amino acids. Germline V CDR1 and CDR2: LNHDA, SQIVND (reference sequence). Trimming took 6 bases from V and 2 from J, leaving 10 bases between them. CDR3 coding DNA: TGTGCCAGTAGACAAATCCCTCAAGAGACCCAGTACTTC. This translates into CASRQIPQETQYF.

The V call is TRBV29-1, the J call TRBJ1-2, with 12 positions matching TRBD1. The length of the CDR3 is 16 residues. Germline V lookup: CDR1 SQVTM, CDR2 ANQGSEA. J was trimmed by 8 bases and V by 0 bases; bases with no gene match: 10. CDR3 nucleotide sequence: TGCAGCGTTGAAGAGGATGGGACAGGGGGCTATCACGGCTACACCTTC. Its translation: CSVEEDGTGGYHGYTF.

The CDR3 protein is CASSLDGGLAGLTDTQYF. The CDR3 nucleotides read TGTGCCAGCAGCTTAGATGGGGGACTAGCGGGACTAACAGATACGCAGTATTTT. V is TRBV11-3 and J is TRBJ2-3; 13 bases agree with TRBD2. Germline V CDR1 and CDR2: SGHNT, YENEEA. The CDR3 runs to 18 residues. V trimming: 0 bases; J trimming: 3 bases; junction bases outside the gene matches: 6.

There are a few counts of this clone. The rearrangement uses TRBV10-3 and TRBJ1-2, with 7 nucleotides matching TRBD1. CDR1 and CDR2 from the germline V gene are ENHRY and SYGVKD. V trimming: 5 bases; J trimming: 8 bases; junction bases outside the gene matches: 11. The CDR3 runs 14 residues. This CDR3 is CAISHDREVKGYTF. Written as DNA, the CDR3 is TGTGCCATCAGTCATGACAGGGAGGTGAAGGGCTACACCTTC.

As concerns this clone: Mismatch with germline at one junction end may stem from a read error. The rearrangement links TRBV7-9 to TRBJ1-1; no reliable D call. The CDR3 has 12 residues. The germline V gene has CDR1 SEHNR and CDR2 FQNEAQ (reference sequence). For the CDR3, the DNA is TGTTCCAGCAGCTTAGAGGAGTCTGGGGCTTTCTTT. Its protein product is CSSSLEESGAFF.

The chain employs TRBV5-1 and TRBJ2-2; D call uncertain. The CDR3 consists of 15 residues. Trimming took off 5 bases at V and 1 base at J, with 12 bases between the two ends. The germline V gene has CDR1 SGHRS and CDR2 YFSETQ. CDR3 DNA sequence: TGCGCCAGCAGGTCCGTGGTCGGGAACACCGGGGAGCTGTTTTTT. Amino acids: CASRSVVGNTGELFF.

This chain uses TRBV4-3 with TRBJ2-7, with D perhaps matching TRBD1 (6 bases). The CDR3 consists of 13 residues. Germline V gene data show CDR1 as LGHNA and CDR2 as YSLEER. Deletions cut 1 base from V and 7 bases from J, with 11 bases between. The CDR3 nucleotides read TGCGCCAGCAGCCAAGCCAGGGGTGGAGAGCAGTACTTC. This translates into CASSQARGGEQYF.

V is TRBV5-4 and J is TRBJ1-5; 9 bases are shared with TRBD1. The CDR3 has 14 residues. The J segment lost 7 bases and the V segment lost 0 bases, leaving 2 bases of the junction unmatched. Germline CDR1 is SGHNT and CDR2 is YYREEE (reference sequence). The CDR3 loop reads CASSLAGQGQPQHF. The CDR3 DNA is TGTGCCAGCAGCTTGGCGGGACAGGGACAGCCCCAGCATTTT.

This clone was seen a few times. V usage is TRBV6-4 and J usage is TRBJ1-1, with D perhaps matching TRBD1 (5 bases). The CDR3 sequence is 13 residues long. V lost 5 bases to trimming and J lost 1 base, with 8 bases between them. Per germline, CDR1 MRHNA and CDR2 SNTAGT. CDR3 loop: CASSLQENTEAFF. The CDR3 region has the DNA TGTGCCAGCAGTTTACAGGAGAACACTGAAGCTTTCTTT.

The rearrangement joins TRBV9 to TRBJ1-2; TRBD1 is a possible D gene (5 bases). The V end lost 0 bases, the J end lost 13 bases, and 13 bases lay between the germline ends. CDR1 and CDR2 (germline): SGDLS, YYNGEE. The CDR3 contains 12 residues. The CDR3 DNA sequence: TGTGCCAGCAGCGTAGTGGGCCGGGGACTCACCTTC. Its translation is CASSVVGRGLTF.

V and J are TRBV7-6 and TRBJ1-1; D gene uncertain. The CDR3 contains 15 residues. The V end lost 3 bases, the J end lost 2 bases, and 13 bases lay between the germline ends. Germline V CDR1 and CDR2: SGHVS, FNYEAQ. The CDR3 nucleotides are TGTGCCAGCAGCTTCGGTCCCGAGCAAAACACTGAAGCTTTCTTT. Protein product: CASSFGPEQNTEAFF.

In this sample, this clone turned up a few times. The V call is TRBV7-9, the J call TRBJ1-1; TRBD1 matches 9 bases. CDR3 length equals 15 residues. J gave up 4 bases and V 3 bases, and 6 bases lay outside the gene matches. The germline V gene encodes CDR1 SEHNR and CDR2 FQNEAQ (reference sequence). Here the CDR3 DNA reads TGTGCCAGCAGCTTGGGCACGACAGGGGGCACTGAAGCTTTCTTT. This translates into CASSLGTTGGTEAFF. The full variable domain, rest sourced from reference TRBV7-9 and TRBJ1-1, is DTGVSQNPRHKITKRGQNVTFRCDPISEHNRLYWYRQTLGQGPEFLTYFQNEAQLEKSRLLSDRFSAERPKGSFSTLEIQRTEQGDSAMYLCASSLGTTGGTEAFFGQGTRLTVV.

The V call is TRBV7-2, the J call TRBJ2-7, with D unresolved. The germline V and J ends were trimmed by 2 bases and 3 bases, with 8 bases remaining between them. Germline-derived CDR1 and CDR2 are SGHTA and FQGNSA. This CDR3 has 13 residues. This CDR3 reads CASSLNNNYEQYV. The CDR3 DNA follows: TGTGCCAGCAGCTTAAACAACAACTACGAGCAGTACGTC.